This is a list of T cell receptor beta chains from one sample in a study of cytomegalovirus exposure and HLA in healthy donors. Sequenced by immunoSEQ multiplex PCR; TCRdb stores in-frame clones only, minus some. This table holds 110,000 to 150,000 clones, around four fifths found once. The sequencing sample was made of PBMCs. The receptors derive from a female donor in good health and CMV-seronegative. CDR3s include the opening cysteine and the closing phenylalanine or tryptophan. Fields, in order: J gene, V gene, CDR3 protein.

>TRBJ1-1|TRBV27
CASSRQGNTEAFF
>TRBJ1-5|TRBV19
CASSLVVAHRGPQHF
>TRBJ2-7|TRBV29-1
CSVETSAYEQYF
>TRBJ2-6|TRBV15
CATSFRGRGSGANVLTF
>TRBJ2-7|TRBV5-1
CASSLTAGGGYEQYF
>TRBJ2-7|TRBV6-5
CASSYSTTAYEQYF
>TRBJ2-5|TRBV7-3
CASSLMSGGSQETQYF
>TRBJ1-1|TRBV20-1
CSARDLQGRTF
>TRBJ1-4|TRBV5-1
CASSSTGFGQKLFF
>TRBJ1-5|TRBV19
CASSILATGGSQHF
>TRBJ1-2|TRBV9
CASSAETGAGYTF
>TRBJ2-4|TRBV15
CATSRDTVPGTGENIQYF
>TRBJ2-5|TRBV5-6
CASSLGGRIETQYF
>TRBJ2-1|TRBV12-5
CASGLDRQGRDEQFF
>TRBJ2-1|TRBV19
CASSGGPGQGSHEQFF
>TRBJ2-4|TRBV5-1
CASSLGLAKNIQYF
>TRBJ1-2|TRBV15
CATSREYRDIYGYTF
>TRBJ2-7|TRBV5-6
CASSFRHEQYF
>TRBJ1-1|TRBV6-5
CASSISGYMNTEAFF
>TRBJ1-5|TRBV6-1
CASSEQRYQPQHF
>TRBJ2-7|TRBV7-2
CASSLELQGRHEQYF